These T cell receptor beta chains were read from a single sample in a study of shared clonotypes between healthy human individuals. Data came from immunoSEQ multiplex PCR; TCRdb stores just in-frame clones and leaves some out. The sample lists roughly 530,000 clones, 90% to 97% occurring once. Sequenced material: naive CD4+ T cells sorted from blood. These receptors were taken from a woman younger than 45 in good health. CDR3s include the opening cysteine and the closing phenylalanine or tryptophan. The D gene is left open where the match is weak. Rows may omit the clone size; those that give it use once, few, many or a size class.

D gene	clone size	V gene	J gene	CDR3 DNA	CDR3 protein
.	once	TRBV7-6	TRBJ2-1	TGTGCCAGCAGCTTAGGCAGGGTTTACAATGAGCAGTTCTTC	CASSLGRVYNEQFF
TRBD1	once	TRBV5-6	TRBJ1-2	TGTGCCAGCAGCTCAGGGGGTGGCTACACCTTC	CASSSGGGYTF
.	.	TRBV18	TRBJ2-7	TGTGCCAGCTCCCCTGGCGAGGGCACTACCTACGAGCAGTACTTC	CASSPGEGTTYEQYF
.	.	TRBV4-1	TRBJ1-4	TGCGCCAGCAGCCAAGGGGACCGATTTGCAACTAATGAAAAACTGTTTTTT	CASSQGDRFATNEKLFF
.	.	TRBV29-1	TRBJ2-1	TGCAGCGTCGGAAGGAAGACTAGGACCTTTCCCTACAATGAGCAGTTCTTC	CSVGRKTRTFPYNEQFF
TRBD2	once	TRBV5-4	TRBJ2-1	TGTGCCAGCAGCTTGGCTTCGAGAGCGGGAGGTTCCTACAATGAGCAGTTCTTC	CASSLASRAGGSYNEQFF
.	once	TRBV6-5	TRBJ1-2	TGTGCCAGCAGTTACTCCCAGGGAAATGGCTACACCTTC	CASSYSQGNGYTF
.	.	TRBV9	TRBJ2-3	TGTGCCAGCAGGGACCTAACCGCGGGGGATACGCAGTATTTT	CASRDLTAGDTQYF
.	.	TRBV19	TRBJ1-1	TGTGCCAGTAGTATTGGGTATCCCACTGAAGCTTTCTTT	CASSIGYPTEAFF
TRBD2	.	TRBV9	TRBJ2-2	TGTGCCAGCGGTAGCGGGAGAAGGACCGGGGAGCTGTTTTTT	CASGSGRRTGELFF
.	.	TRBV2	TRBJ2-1	TGTGCCAGCCTACAGGGACACTCCTACAATGAGCAGTTCTTC	CASLQGHSYNEQFF
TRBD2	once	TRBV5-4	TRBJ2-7	TGTGCCAGCAGCTTGTCTAGCGGGGACCGGCAGTACTTC	CASSLSSGDRQYF
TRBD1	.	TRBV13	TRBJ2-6	TGTGCCAGCAGCAACCGGGACAGGACTTACAGCTCTGGGGCCAACGTCCTGACTTTC	CASSNRDRTYSSGANVLTF
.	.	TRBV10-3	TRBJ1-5	TGTGCCATCAGTGAGTCTTTACGCCAGGATAGCAATCAGCCCCAGCATTTT	CAISESLRQDSNQPQHF
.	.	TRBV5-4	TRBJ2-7	TGTGCCAGCAGCTTGCCTCGACAGGGAGGCTACGAGCAGTACTTC	CASSLPRQGGYEQYF
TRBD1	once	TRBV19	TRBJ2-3	TGTGCCAGTAGTACAGGGACAGGTCGTACAGATACGCAGTATTTT	CASSTGTGRTDTQYF
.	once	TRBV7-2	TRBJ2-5	TGTGCCAGCAGCACCCGGGCCCGATCTGGAGAGACCCAGTACTTC	CASSTRARSGETQYF
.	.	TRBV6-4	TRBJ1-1	TGTGCCAGCAGGCAACAGGGTGGCACTGAAGCTTTCTTT	CASRQQGGTEAFF
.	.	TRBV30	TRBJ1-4	TGTGCCTGGAGTCTCGGGGACGGGTCCCATGAAAAACTGTTTTTT	CAWSLGDGSHEKLFF
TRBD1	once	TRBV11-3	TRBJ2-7	TGTGCCAGCAGCCTAGACAGGGGATCCTACGAGCAGTACTTC	CASSLDRGSYEQYF
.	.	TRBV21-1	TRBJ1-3	TGTGCCAGCAGCAAATACCAAACTAACGGAAACACCATATATTTT	CASSKYQTNGNTIYF
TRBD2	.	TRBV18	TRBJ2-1	TGTGCCAGCTCACCACGGGAGGGGTTAAAATCCTACAATGAGCAGTTCTTC	CASSPREGLKSYNEQFF
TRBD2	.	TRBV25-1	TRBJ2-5	TGTGCCAGCAGTGAAGCGGGAGGGCCGCCAAGGGAGACCCAGTACTTC	CASSEAGGPPRETQYF
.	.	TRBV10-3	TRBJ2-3	TGTGCCATCAGTGCGGAGGGGATAGATACGCAGTATTTT	CAISAEGIDTQYF
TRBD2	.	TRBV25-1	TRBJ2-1	TGTGCCAGCAGTGCAGCGGGATTACTCAGCTCCTACAATGAGCAGTTCTTC	CASSAAGLLSSYNEQFF
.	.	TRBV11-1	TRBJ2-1	TGTGCCAGCAGCTTAGCTAGAGGGCATGCCTACAATGAGCAGTTCTTC	CASSLARGHAYNEQFF
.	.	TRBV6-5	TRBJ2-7	TGTGCCAGCAGTTACTCTAGCGGTCGGGCCTACGAGCAGTACTTC	CASSYSSGRAYEQYF
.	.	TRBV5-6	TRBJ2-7	TGTGCCAGCAGCTTCAGGGCGAGGGACGAGCAGTACTTC	CASSFRARDEQYF
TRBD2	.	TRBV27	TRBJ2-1	TGTGCCAGCAAAACATCTAGCGGGAGAACCCTCTTC	CASKTSSGRTLF
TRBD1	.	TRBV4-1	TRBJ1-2	TGCGCCAGCAGCCAAGAGCCAGGGGGCAAATACGGCTACACCTTC	CASSQEPGGKYGYTF
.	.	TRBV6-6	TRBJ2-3	TGTGCCAGCAGTCGGGACAGCACAGATACGCAGTATTTT	CASSRDSTDTQYF
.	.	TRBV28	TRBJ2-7	TGTGCCAGCAGTCCCCCCAGTCGATACGAGCAGTACTTC	CASSPPSRYEQYF
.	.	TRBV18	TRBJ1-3	TGTGCCAGCTCACCCCGAACCACGGGCGAGGGAAACACCATATATTTT	CASSPRTTGEGNTIYF
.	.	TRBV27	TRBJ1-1	TGTGCCAGCAGTATTAGGACGAACACTGAAGCTTTCTTT	CASSIRTNTEAFF
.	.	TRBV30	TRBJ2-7	TGTGCCTGGAGTGTATGGGAAGGCGAGCAGTACTTC	CAWSVWEGEQYF
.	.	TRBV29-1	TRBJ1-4	TGCAGCGTTGTAATGGGGGCTCATGAAAAACTGTTTTTT	CSVVMGAHEKLFF
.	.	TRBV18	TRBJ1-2	TGTGCCAGCTCACCACAGGGGGAAGCTAACTATGGCTACACCTTC	CASSPQGEANYGYTF
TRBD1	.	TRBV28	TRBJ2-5	TGTGCCAGCAGTTTCCAGGACAGGGTCTCAGAGACCCAGTACTTC	CASSFQDRVSETQYF
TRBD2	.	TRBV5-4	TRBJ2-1	TGTGCCAGCAGCTACATCCTTGTGACTAGCGGAAACAATGAGCAGTTCTTC	CASSYILVTSGNNEQFF
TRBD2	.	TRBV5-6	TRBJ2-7	TGTGCCAGCAGCTTACGATCTAGCGGGAGCCCACGCTCCTACGAGCAGTACTTC	CASSLRSSGSPRSYEQYF
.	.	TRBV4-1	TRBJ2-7	TGCGCCAGCAGCCAATATGAGACCGGCCCCTACGAGCAGTACTTC	CASSQYETGPYEQYF
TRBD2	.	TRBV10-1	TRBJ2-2	TGCGCCAGCAGCACCCAACGAGGCGGGAGTACCGGGGAGCTGTTTTTT	CASSTQRGGSTGELFF
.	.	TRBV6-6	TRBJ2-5	TGTGCCAGCAGTTTAAGAGGACAGTTTGGGTACTTC	CASSLRGQFGYF
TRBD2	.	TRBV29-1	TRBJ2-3	TGCAGCGTGGGGACTATTGGCGATACGCAGTATTTT	CSVGTIGDTQYF
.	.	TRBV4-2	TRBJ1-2	TGTGCCAGCAGCTTGGGAGGGGACTATGGCTACACCTTC	CASSLGGDYGYTF
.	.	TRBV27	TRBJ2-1	TGTGCCAGCGGCCCCATGCGGCTAGGGGGTTACAATGAGCAGTTCTTC	CASGPMRLGGYNEQFF
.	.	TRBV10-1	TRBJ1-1	TGCGCCAGCAGTCAAAGGGGGAACACTGAAGCTTTCTTT	CASSQRGNTEAFF